The 25 T cell receptor beta chains reported below all come from one sample, sequenced in a study of shared clonotypes between healthy human individuals. The protocol was immunoSEQ multiplex PCR, while the TCRdb copy is restricted to in-frame clones and leaves out a portion. The top ten hold 0.36% of the sample, which has 1,400,000 or so clones, approximately 98.5% seen once. Sequenced: naive CD4+ T cells sorted from blood. The subset was: CD45RA+ positively selected. The receptors originated from a man younger than 40 in good health.

The J gene is TRBJ1-1, the V gene TRBV2; possible D gene TRBD1, 6 bases. The V and J ends lost 8 bases and 0 bases respectively, with 10 bases between them. The germline CDR1 and CDR2 sequences are SNHLY and FYNNEI. The CDR3 covers 13 residues. The CDR3 spells CASVRGVNTEAFF. CDR3 sequence (DNA): TGTGCCAGCGTGAGGGGGGTGAACACTGAAGCTTTCTTT.

The rearrangement uses TRBV19 and TRBJ2-1, with D perhaps being TRBD1 or TRBD2 (6 bases each). Looked up from germline, CDR1 is LNHDA and CDR2 is SQIVND (reference sequence). The CDR3 contains 14 residues. Trimming stripped 4 bases from V and 10 bases from J, with 17 bases between. The CDR3 reads CASSKWGARVEQFF. DNA of the CDR3: TGTGCCAGTAGTAAATGGGGGGCGCGGGTCGAGCAGTTCTTC.

V is TRBV18 and J is TRBJ1-1; no reliable D call. This CDR3 region has 13 residues. Germline loops: CDR1 KGHSH, CDR2 LQKENI. Trimming cost V 3 bases and J 4 bases, with 9 bases left between them. The CDR3 DNA reads as TGTGCCAGCTCACCTACCCACAGCACTGAAGCTTTCTTT. Residues: CASSPTHSTEAFF.

The gene calls are TRBV29-1 and TRBJ1-4; no reliable D call. CDR1 is SQVTM, CDR2 ANQGSEA, per germline. The CDR3 has 15 amino acids. V was cut by 7 bases and J by 6 bases, with 21 bases left in between. The CDR3 reads CSAFPLPGVYEKLFF. CDR3 sequence (DNA): TGCAGCGCTTTCCCACTTCCCGGGGTCTATGAAAAACTGTTTTTT.

J is TRBJ1-1 and V is TRBV18; D is undetermined. Trimming shortened V by 7 bases and J by 2 bases, and 11 bases separated the two germline ends. The CDR3 consists of 13 residues. In germline, CDR1 is KGHSH, CDR2 LQKENI. The DNA for the CDR3 is TGTGCCAGCTTAGCGAGTCAAAACACTGAAGCTTTCTTT. Its translation is CASLASQNTEAFF.

For this clone: This specimen includes other DNA sequences encoding the same CDR3. The chain uses TRBV29-1 and TRBJ1-3; D uncertain. Germline assignment: CDR1 SQVTM and CDR2 ANQGSEA. Trimming removed 4 bases at V and 0 bases at J, with 4 bases between. The length of the CDR3 is 12 residues. CDR3 sequence (DNA): TGCAGCGTTGGGAGCTCTGGAAACACCATATATTTT. Translating gives CSVGSSGNTIYF.

This clone was recorded only once. V and J are TRBV5-4 and TRBJ2-1; TRBD2 aligns across 8 bases. The junction had 7 bases not matched to a gene; V was cut back by 4 bases and J by 4 bases. Germline V lookup: CDR1 SGHNT, CDR2 YYREEE (reference sequence). The CDR3 runs 15 residues. The CDR3 loop is CASSPSSGGYNEQFF. The CDR3 bases are TGTGCCAGCAGCCCCAGTTCGGGAGGGTACAATGAGCAGTTCTTC. The whole variable domain, filled in from reference TRBV5-4 and TRBJ2-1, reads ETGVTQSPTHLIKTRGQQVTLRCSSQSGHNTVSWYQQALGQGPQFIFQYYREEENGRGNFPPRFSGLQFPNYSSELNVNALELDDSALYLCASSPSSGGYNEQFFGPGTRLTVL.

This clone was recorded once. The chain carries TRBV20-1 and TRBJ1-3; D may be TRBD1 (5 bases). CDR1 and CDR2 from the germline V gene are DFQATT and SNEGSKA (reference sequence). The CDR3 length is 11 residues. V lost 3 bases and J 9 bases, leaving 9 bases between the germline ends. The CDR3 here is CSARWDATIYF. CDR3 nucleotides: TGCAGTGCTAGGTGGGACGCCACCATATATTTT.

This chain links TRBV9 with TRBJ2-1, with D unresolved. V gave up 0 bases and J gave up 6 bases, with 13 bases separating them. Per the germline V gene, CDR1 is SGDLS and CDR2 is YYNGEE. The CDR3 extends over 15 amino acids. The CDR3 is CASSVAPPNRNEQFF. The DNA for the CDR3 is TGTGCCAGCAGCGTAGCGCCCCCAAATCGCAATGAGCAGTTCTTC.

The chain carries TRBV10-3 and TRBJ2-3, with 7 bases fitting TRBD1. Germline V gives CDR1 ENHRY, CDR2 SYGVKD. Trimming removed 2 bases from V and 0 bases from J; junction bases left unmatched: 8. The CDR3 extends over 17 amino acids. The CDR3: CAISETTGRTSTDTQYF. The CDR3 DNA reads TGTGCCATCAGTGAGACGACAGGGAGAACTAGCACAGATACGCAGTATTTT.

CDR3 nucleotide sequence: TGTGCCAGCAGCGTAGTCACAGCACTCGAGTATGGCTACACCTTC. This translates into CASSVVTALEYGYTF. The chain joins TRBV9 to TRBJ1-2; the D is unclear. This CDR3 region has 15 residues. V lost 0 bases and J lost 5, with 14 bases in between. Germline CDR1 is SGDLS and CDR2 is YYNGEE.

V is TRBV5-1 and J is TRBJ1-2; D uncertain. The ends were cut back, 5 bases at V and 4 bases at J, with 24 bases in the middle. Germline V CDR1 and CDR2: SGHRS, YFSETQ. This CDR3 comprises 17 residues. CDR3 residues: CASSTDISRYGSYGYTF. CDR3 nucleotide sequence: TGCGCCAGCAGTACTGACATATCCCGATATGGAAGCTATGGCTACACCTTC.

The rearrangement links TRBV4-1 to TRBJ2-5, with a weak D call TRBD1 (5 bases). The CDR3 totals 15 residues. In germline, CDR1 is MGHRA, CDR2 YSYEKL. The ends were cut back, 0 bases at V and 6 bases at J, with 14 bases in the middle. CDR3 residues: CASSQEGAGQKTQYF. The DNA of the CDR3 is TGCGCCAGCAGCCAAGAAGGTGCAGGGCAAAAGACCCAGTACTTC.

V gene TRBV7-9 combines with J gene TRBJ2-7; D is possibly TRBD2 (5 bases). Trimming cost V 1 base and J 1 base, with 23 bases left between them. CDR1 SEHNR and CDR2 FQNEAQ come from the germline V gene (reference sequence). The CDR3 spans 19 residues. CDR3 protein: CASSLVWGDYPGISYEQYF. For the CDR3, the DNA is TGTGCCAGCAGCTTAGTTTGGGGAGATTATCCTGGAATTTCCTACGAGCAGTACTTC.

This chain connects TRBV27 to TRBJ2-5, with no clear D. CDR3 length: 11 amino acids. Trimming took 6 bases from V and 5 from J, leaving 7 bases between them. CDR1 is MNHEY and CDR2 is SMNVEV in the germline V gene (reference sequence). CDR3 coding DNA: TGTGCCAGCAGACTCAGGGAGACCCAGTACTTC. Its translation: CASRLRETQYF.

The chain recombines TRBV6-1 with TRBJ1-5; D unresolved. The germline gives CDR1 MNHNS, CDR2 SASEGT. Trimming removed 7 bases from V and 2 bases from J, with 15 bases in between. The CDR3 covers 15 residues. CDR3 in amino acids: CASMRWPDGNQPQHF. CDR3 bases: TGTGCCAGCATGAGGTGGCCTGATGGCAATCAGCCCCAGCATTTT.

The J gene is TRBJ1-3, the V gene TRBV7-3, with unresolved D. Germline lookup yields CDR1 SGHTA and CDR2 FQGTGA. CDR3 size: 16 residues. V dropped 2 bases and J dropped 0 bases, with 11 bases sitting between them. The DNA of the CDR3 is TGTGCCAGCAGCTTACAACCGCCGAGCTCTGGAAACACCATATATTTT. It is translated as CASSLQPPSSGNTIYF.

The chain uses TRBV4-3 and TRBJ2-1; 8 nucleotides align to TRBD2. Germline CDR1 LGHNA, CDR2 YSLEER. The CDR3 consists of 16 residues. Germline trimming cut 4 bases from V and 4 bases from J; bases unmatched to any gene: 9. CDR3 bases: TGCGCCAGCAGCCGCCTCGGGACTAGGACATACAATGAGCAGTTCTTC. Translating it yields CASSRLGTRTYNEQFF.

The chain recombines TRBV28 with TRBJ2-7, with no clear D. This CDR3 is built from 15 residues. Germline assignment: CDR1 MDHEN and CDR2 SYDVKM. Deletions cut 6 bases from V and 10 bases from J, with 25 bases between. The DNA of the CDR3 is TGTGCCAGCAGGTCCCACCCCCCAAACGTGGGTGGTCAGTACTTC. It yields the protein CASRSHPPNVGGQYF.

The rearrangement links TRBV11-2 to TRBJ1-4; 7 nucleotides line up with TRBD1. V was pared by 4 bases and J by 8 bases, with 16 bases of the junction left unmatched. Germline values: CDR1 SGHAT, CDR2 FQNNGV. The CDR3 spans 17 residues. The CDR3 reads CASSSRVQGFGSEKLFF. CDR3 DNA sequence: TGTGCCAGCAGCTCTAGGGTACAGGGGTTCGGTTCGGAAAAACTGTTTTTT.

V is TRBV5-1 and J is TRBJ1-1; D not resolved. Germline CDR1 is SGHRS and CDR2 is YFSETQ. Trimming removed 2 bases from V and 2 bases from J, with 10 bases in between. This CDR3 is 14 amino acids long. CDR3 loop: CASSFNTANTEAFF. The CDR3 coding sequence is TGCGCCAGCAGCTTTAACACAGCAAACACTGAAGCTTTCTTT.

V gene TRBV18 combines with J gene TRBJ1-4; D uncertain. The CDR3 extends over 15 amino acids. V lost 1 base and J 4 bases, leaving 10 bases between the germline ends. The germline V gene has CDR1 KGHSH and CDR2 LQKENI. CDR3 amino acids: CASSPLHRDNEKLFF. The CDR3 DNA sequence: TGTGCCAGCTCACCACTCCATAGGGATAATGAAAAACTGTTTTTT.

Details on this clone: Additional DNA sequences in this sample encode the identical CDR3. This chain connects TRBV5-1 to TRBJ2-5; D uncertain. The germline V gene has CDR1 SGHRS and CDR2 YFSETQ. This CDR3 region has 14 residues. The ends were cut back, 0 bases at V and 1 base at J, with 7 bases in the middle. The CDR3 bases are TGCGCCAGCAGCTTGGGCGCGGCCCAAGAGACCCAGTACTTC. Its translation: CASSLGAAQETQYF.

This clone came up a few times. This specimen includes other DNA sequences encoding the same CDR3. The CDR3 nucleotides are TGTGCCAGCAGCTTGGGGACTAGCGGGAGTTACGAGCAGTACTTC. Translation gives CASSLGTSGSYEQYF. The rearrangement uses TRBV5-4 and TRBJ2-7; 13 nucleotides align to TRBD2. The trim removed 0 bases at V and 4 bases at J, leaving 1 base unmatched. Germline CDR1 and CDR2: SGHNT and YYREEE (reference sequence). The CDR3 consists of 15 residues. The whole variable domain, remainder taken from reference TRBV5-4 and TRBJ2-7, is ETGVTQSPTHLIKTRGQQVTLRCSSQSGHNTVSWYQQALGQGPQFIFQYYREEENGRGNFPPRFSGLQFPNYSSELNVNALELDDSALYLCASSLGTSGSYEQYFGPGTRLTVT.

This clone appeared a single time. The rearrangement links TRBV4-3 to TRBJ2-3; D perhaps matches TRBD2 (5 bases). The V gene's germline CDR1 is LGHNA and CDR2 YSLEER. The CDR3 runs 14 residues. The V end lost 3 bases, the J end lost 2 bases, and 9 bases lay between the germline ends. The DNA of the CDR3 is TGCGCCAGCAGCCAGGGAGCAAACACAGATACGCAGTATTTT. This encodes CASSQGANTDTQYF.